Shown below are 9 T cell receptor beta chains from a single sample sequenced in a study of cytomegalovirus exposure and HLA in healthy donors. PCR used 60 Vbeta primers and 13 Jbeta primers. Only in-frame clones appear in the TCRdb table, and some are missing; sequencing was by immunoSEQ multiplex PCR. Of tens of thousands of clones in the sample, approximately 75% were seen once. The sequenced material came from PBMCs. These receptors all stem from a woman in her thirties or forties in good health and CMV-seronegative.

For the CDR3, the DNA is TGTGCCAGCAGCGAACGACAGGTGCCCTCTGGAAACACCATATATTTT. Protein product: CASSERQVPSGNTIYF. The chain is built from TRBV9 and TRBJ1-3, with a tentative D call TRBD1 (6 bases). Germline V gene sequence: CDR1 SGDLS, CDR2 YYNGEE. This CDR3 has 16 residues. Trimming took off 3 bases at V and 0 bases at J, with 13 bases between the two ends.

The J gene is TRBJ2-5, the V gene TRBV6-6; TRBD2 agrees at 9 bases. Germline loops: CDR1 MNHNY, CDR2 SVGAGI (reference sequence). V shed 2 bases and J 4 bases; nucleotides not matched to a gene: 5. The CDR3 is 15 amino acids. The CDR3: CASSYGGGALETQYF. The DNA for the CDR3 is TGTGCCAGCAGTTACGGCGGGGGGGCCTTAGAGACCCAGTACTTC.

In regard to this clone: One junction end does not reproduce the germline sequence, and a read error may be involved. The chain couples TRBV6-5 to TRBJ2-7; 8 positions agree with TRBD2. The CDR3 loop spans 14 amino acids. The germline gives CDR1 MNHEY, CDR2 SVGAGI. The DNA of the CDR3 is TGTACCAGCAGCCTCCTAGCGGGCCCCTACGAGCAGTACTTC. It encodes CTSSLLAGPYEQYF.

V and J are TRBV28 and TRBJ1-3, with a tentative D call TRBD1 (5 bases). The length of the CDR3 is 15 residues. Trimming took off 8 bases at V and 2 bases at J, with 16 bases between the two ends. The V gene's germline CDR1 is MDHEN and CDR2 SYDVKM. The CDR3 loop is CASLGAANTGNTIYF. In nucleotides, the CDR3 is TGTGCCAGCTTAGGGGCGGCCAATACTGGAAACACCATATATTTT.

V gene TRBV2 combines with J gene TRBJ2-1, with a possible D match to TRBD1 (5 bases). Trimming removed 5 bases at V and 1 base at J, with 12 bases between. Germline V gives CDR1 SNHLY, CDR2 FYNNEI. CDR3 length equals 15 residues. The CDR3 loop is CASSLQVGSYNEQFF. The CDR3 nucleotides read TGTGCCAGCAGTTTACAGGTGGGGTCCTACAATGAGCAGTTCTTC.

The chain uses TRBV1 and TRBJ2-1; the DNA was not used to check the table's D call, TRBD2. TRBV1 is noted as a pseudogene. This CDR3 comprises 20 residues. CDR3 sequence reads: CTSSQEPSGRVALSYDEQFF. The CDR3 DNA reads as TGCACCAGCAGCCAAGAACCTAGCGGGAGGGTAGCCCTCTCCTACGATGAGCAGTTCTTC.

This chain joins TRBV2 and TRBJ1-4; D is unclear. The V end lost 6 bases, the J end lost 8 bases, and 7 bases lay between the germline ends. The CDR3 spans 11 residues. The germline V gene encodes CDR1 SNHLY and CDR2 FYNNEI. The CDR3 nucleotides read TGTGCCAGCAGCAAGAGGGAAAAACTGTTTTTT. It encodes CASSKREKLFF. Supplemented by reference TRBV2 and TRBJ1-4, the full variable domain reads EPEVTQTPSHQVTQMGQEVILRCVPISNHLYFYWYRQILGQKVEFLVSFYNNEISEKSEIFDDQFSVERPDGSNFTLKIRSTKLEDSAMYFCASSKREKLFFGSGTQLSVL.

V is TRBV6-1 and J is TRBJ2-3, with D maybe TRBD2 (6 bases). V was pared by 10 bases and J by 7 bases, with 15 bases between. This CDR3 region has 12 residues. Germline assignment: CDR1 MNHNS and CDR2 SASEGT. CDR3 sequence reads: CATSDTGYTQYF. The DNA for the CDR3 is TGTGCCACTAGCGATACGGGGTATACGCAGTATTTT.

This rearrangement joins TRBV10-3 to TRBJ1-2; D is ambiguous. The CDR3 length is 12 residues. V was cut by 6 bases and J by 2 bases, with 7 bases left in between. Germline V gene lookup returns CDR1 ENHRY and CDR2 SYGVKD. CDR3 amino acids: CAISTANYGYTF. CDR3 in DNA: TGTGCCATCAGCACAGCCAACTATGGCTACACCTTC.